This T cell receptor (beta chain) was identified in a study of cytomegalovirus exposure and HLA in healthy donors. Across the whole study: Sequencing of 150 million to 200 million T cells in an earlier analysis found about 120 million unique TCR beta sequences.

Despite likely unrecorded immune exposures, the donors were nominally healthy at the time of sampling. The CDR3 has 15 amino acids. V lost 4 bases and J lost 8; bases outside the gene matches: 9. Germline V CDR1 and CDR2: SGHRS, YFSETQ. It was with 60 Vbeta and 13 Jbeta primers that the PCR ran. Generated by immunoSEQ multiplex PCR, the TCRdb table keeps only in-frame clones and is missing some. The sample yields 90,000 to 100,000 clones, about two thirds seen once. The sample consisted of PBMCs. The sequence came from a man between 45 and 60 years old in good health and CMV-seronegative. The chain recombines TRBV5-1 with TRBJ1-4; 9 bases align to TRBD1. Here the CDR3 reads CASSPRQGEGEKLFF. CDR3 coding DNA: TGCGCCAGCAGCCCGAGACAGGGGGAAGGCGAAAAACTGTTTTTT.